Listed below are T cell receptor beta chains from one sample, sequenced in a study of T cell changes during pregnancy in multiple sclerosis. Using immunoSEQ multiplex PCR, the repertoire was profiled, and TCRdb retains in-frame clones only, with some absent. Counted here are about 25,000 clones, roughly 90% occurring once; the ten biggest clones make up more than 7.5%. Sequencing was performed on CD8+ T cells from peripheral blood mononuclear cells, taken in the third trimester of pregnancy. The receptors come from a female donor in good health, enrolled as a control in a pregnancy study. CDR3s leave out the opening cysteine and the closing phenylalanine or tryptophan. Fields, in order: J gene, V gene, CDR3 protein.

J gene: TRBJ1-2
V gene: TRBV27
CDR3 protein: ASRGNRGYGYT

J gene: TRBJ1-2
V gene: TRBV6-4
CDR3 protein: ASSLREGDGYT

J gene: TRBJ2-2
V gene: TRBV9
CDR3 protein: ASSPPVTGELF

J gene: TRBJ2-1
V gene: TRBV5-6
CDR3 protein: ASSLTSYNEQF

J gene: TRBJ1-2
V gene: TRBV13
CDR3 protein: ASSLGGSNYGYT

J gene: TRBJ2-7
V gene: TRBV7-8
CDR3 protein: ASSLAAVTYEQY

J gene: TRBJ2-1
V gene: TRBV4-2
CDR3 protein: ASSQERQRGIDEQF

J gene: TRBJ2-3
V gene: TRBV10-3
CDR3 protein: ATLSGTDTQY

J gene: TRBJ2-7
V gene: TRBV29-1
CDR3 protein: SVGDRGRESSYEQY

J gene: TRBJ1-1
V gene: TRBV16
CDR3 protein: ASSQAKNRGDTEAF

J gene: TRBJ1-1
V gene: TRBV5-1
CDR3 protein: ASSLARGPNTEAF

J gene: TRBJ2-7
V gene: TRBV2
CDR3 protein: ASSVRQGAGEQY

J gene: TRBJ2-5
V gene: TRBV5-1
CDR3 protein: ASSLEGQFQETQY

J gene: TRBJ2-1
V gene: TRBV7-9
CDR3 protein: ATRGHWDNEQF

J gene: TRBJ1-2
V gene: TRBV28
CDR3 protein: ASSPVTGQGAYYGYT

J gene: TRBJ2-3
V gene: TRBV6-5
CDR3 protein: ASSYDAGWGTDTQY

J gene: TRBJ2-5
V gene: TRBV19
CDR3 protein: ASSGDSQETQY

J gene: TRBJ2-7
V gene: TRBV5-6
CDR3 protein: ASSSERDGSYWQY

J gene: TRBJ2-7
V gene: TRBV5-1
CDR3 protein: ASRQRTSREQY

J gene: TRBJ1-1
V gene: TRBV2
CDR3 protein: ASSLGTGGTEAF

J gene: TRBJ2-1
V gene: TRBV7-9
CDR3 protein: ASSPRPGYGQF

J gene: TRBJ2-1
V gene: TRBV6-4
CDR3 protein: ASSETSGSDEQF

J gene: TRBJ2-1
V gene: TRBV18
CDR3 protein: ASSPSEDGHNEQF

J gene: TRBJ2-7
V gene: TRBV7-9
CDR3 protein: ASGRGNEQY

J gene: TRBJ1-1
V gene: TRBV9
CDR3 protein: ASSPGQSMNTEAF

J gene: TRBJ2-3
V gene: TRBV9
CDR3 protein: ASSQSTDTQY

J gene: TRBJ2-1
V gene: TRBV4-2
CDR3 protein: ASSQDALAGGNEQF

J gene: TRBJ2-3
V gene: TRBV15
CDR3 protein: ATSSRATDTQY

J gene: TRBJ2-1
V gene: TRBV7-3
CDR3 protein: ASSRTSGVLNEQF

J gene: TRBJ1-2
V gene: TRBV27
CDR3 protein: ASSLVGGHYGYT

J gene: TRBJ2-3
V gene: TRBV7-8
CDR3 protein: ASRTEVSFEPEY

J gene: TRBJ2-1
V gene: TRBV7-6
CDR3 protein: ASSLSGAGATYNEQF

J gene: TRBJ1-4
V gene: TRBV9
CDR3 protein: ASSREGGGAPNEKLF

J gene: TRBJ2-1
V gene: TRBV15
CDR3 protein: ATSRANSADNEQF

J gene: TRBJ2-1
V gene: TRBV4-2
CDR3 protein: ASSQEGGSSYNEQF

J gene: TRBJ2-5
V gene: TRBV28
CDR3 protein: ASSLGSGAKETQY

J gene: TRBJ2-2
V gene: TRBV2
CDR3 protein: ARRKGAGRDTGELF

J gene: TRBJ2-1
V gene: TRBV2
CDR3 protein: ASSRTLSSSYNEQF

J gene: TRBJ2-2
V gene: TRBV15
CDR3 protein: ATSRPVGLAGGGGELF

J gene: TRBJ2-3
V gene: TRBV19
CDR3 protein: ASSIASPGRAQY

J gene: TRBJ1-5
V gene: TRBV27
CDR3 protein: ASSSHANQPQH

J gene: TRBJ1-1
V gene: TRBV10-3
CDR3 protein: AISTLIGGQGAEAF

J gene: TRBJ2-7
V gene: TRBV7-8
CDR3 protein: ASSLEGWEQY

J gene: TRBJ2-7
V gene: TRBV6-1
CDR3 protein: ASSDLGYEQY

J gene: TRBJ1-1
V gene: TRBV13
CDR3 protein: ASSRRQGVSAF